This T cell receptor (beta chain) appears in the sequencing data of a study of control samples from healthy donors and cancer patients. Produced via immunoSEQ multiplex PCR; TCRdb's table is partial and in-frame only. Here the sample spans 110,000 to 150,000 clones, 91% being singletons. This CDR3 contains 14 residues. Trimming cost V 4 bases and J 3 bases; bases outside gene matches: 5. The V gene's germline CDR1 is SGHDN and CDR2 FVKESK. The genes are TRBV14 and TRBJ2-7; TRBD1 aligns across 8 bases. The sequence derives from a man between 18 and 35 years old in good health. Sequenced sample: blood. The CDR3 protein is CASSPQQGDYEQYF. The CDR3 coding sequence is TGTGCCAGCAGCCCCCAACAGGGGGACTACGAGCAGTACTTC.